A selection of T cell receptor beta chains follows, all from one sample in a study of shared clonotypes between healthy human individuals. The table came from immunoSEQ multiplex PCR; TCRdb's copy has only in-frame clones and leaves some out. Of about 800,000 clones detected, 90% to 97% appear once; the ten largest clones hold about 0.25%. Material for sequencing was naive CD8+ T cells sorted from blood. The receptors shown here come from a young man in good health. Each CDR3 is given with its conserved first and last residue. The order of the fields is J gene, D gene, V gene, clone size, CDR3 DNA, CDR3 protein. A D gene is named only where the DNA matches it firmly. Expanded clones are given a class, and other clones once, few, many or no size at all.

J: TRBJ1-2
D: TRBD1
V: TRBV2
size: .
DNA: TGTGCCAGCAGTGAAAGCAGGGGGCAAGGCTATGGCTACACCTTC
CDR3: CASSESRGQGYGYTF

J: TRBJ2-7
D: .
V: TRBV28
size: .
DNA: TGTGCCAGCAGTTCGGTCATTGATCTCGACGAGCAGTACTTC
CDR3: CASSSVIDLDEQYF

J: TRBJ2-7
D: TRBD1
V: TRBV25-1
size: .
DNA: TGTGCCAGCAGTGATAATTCCCGGGACAGAGCCTACGAGCAGTACTTC
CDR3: CASSDNSRDRAYEQYF

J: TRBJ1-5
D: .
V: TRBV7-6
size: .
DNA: TGTGCCAGCAGCTTATCTGTTAATCAGCCCCAGCATTTT
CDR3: CASSLSVNQPQHF

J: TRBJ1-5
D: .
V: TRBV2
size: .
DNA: TGTGCCAGCATTGGAGGTAGCAATCAGCCCCAGCATTTT
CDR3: CASIGGSNQPQHF

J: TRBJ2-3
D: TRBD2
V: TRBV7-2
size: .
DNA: TGTGCCAGCAGCTTAGTTCTCCGGGGACTAGCGGGCACAGATACGCAGTATTTT
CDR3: CASSLVLRGLAGTDTQYF

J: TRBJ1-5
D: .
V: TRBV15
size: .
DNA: TGTGCCACCAGCAGCCGAGACTATCAGCCCCAGCATTTT
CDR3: CATSSRDYQPQHF

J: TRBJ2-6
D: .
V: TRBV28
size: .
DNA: TGTGCCAGCAGTTTAAATCAGGCTGGGGCCAACGTCCTGACTTTC
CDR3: CASSLNQAGANVLTF

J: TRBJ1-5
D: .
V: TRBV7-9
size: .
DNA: TGTGCCAGCAGCTTAGCCGGGTTTGACCAGCCCCAGCATTTT
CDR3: CASSLAGFDQPQHF

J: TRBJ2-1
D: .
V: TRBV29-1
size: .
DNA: TGCAGCGTGTCAGGTCAACAGGGCAGCTCCTACAATGAGCAGTTCTTC
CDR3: CSVSGQQGSSYNEQFF

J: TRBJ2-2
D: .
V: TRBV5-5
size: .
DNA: TGTGCCAGCAGCTTGTATCAACGGGAAGGCACCGGGGAGCTGTTTTTT
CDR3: CASSLYQREGTGELFF

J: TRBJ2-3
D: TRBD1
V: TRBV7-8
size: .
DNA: TGTGCCAGCAGCTTAGCGCGGGGACAGGGCAGCACAGATACGCAGTATTTT
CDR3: CASSLARGQGSTDTQYF

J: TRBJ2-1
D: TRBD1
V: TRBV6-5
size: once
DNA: TGTGCCAGCACCCCGGCACAGGGGAGTGAGCAGTTCTTC
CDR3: CASTPAQGSEQFF

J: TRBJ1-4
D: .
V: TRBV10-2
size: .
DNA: TGCGCCAGCACTAGAGGGGATCCCACAACTAATGAAAAACTGTTTTTT
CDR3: CASTRGDPTTNEKLFF

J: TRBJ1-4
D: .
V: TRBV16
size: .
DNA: TGTGCCAGCAGCTTGGGGGTACTACGGAATAATGAAAAACTGTTTTTT
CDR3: CASSLGVLRNNEKLFF

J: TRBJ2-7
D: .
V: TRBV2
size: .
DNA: TGTGCCAGCAGTGAACAGGGAAGCTCCTACGAGCAGTACTTC
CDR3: CASSEQGSSYEQYF

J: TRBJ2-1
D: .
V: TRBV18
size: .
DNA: TGTGCCAGCTCACCGGTCCTCACTAAGGATGAGCAGTTCTTC
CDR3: CASSPVLTKDEQFF

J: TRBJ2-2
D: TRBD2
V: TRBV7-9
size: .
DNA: TGTGCCAGCAGCTTAATCGGCGGGAGGATGGGTCACGGGGAGCTGTTTTTT
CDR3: CASSLIGGRMGHGELFF

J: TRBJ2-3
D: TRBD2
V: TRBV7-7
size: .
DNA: TGTGCCAGCAGCTTGACTAGCGGGAGTGGAGATACGCAGTATTTT
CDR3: CASSLTSGSGDTQYF

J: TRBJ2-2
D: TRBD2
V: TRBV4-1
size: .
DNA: TGCGCCAGCAGCCAAGATCGACTAGCGGGAGCAACCGGGGAGCTGTTTTTT
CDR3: CASSQDRLAGATGELFF

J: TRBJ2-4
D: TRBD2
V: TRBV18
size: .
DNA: TGTGCCAGCTCACCAAGGACACTAGCGGGAGGGCCCTTGTCCAAAAACATTCAGTACTTC
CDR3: CASSPRTLAGGPLSKNIQYF

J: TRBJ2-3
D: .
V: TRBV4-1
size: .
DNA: TGCGCCAGCAGCCAAGTGCCACACAAGTCGGCAGATACGCAGTATTTT
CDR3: CASSQVPHKSADTQYF